The rows below give T cell receptor beta chains drawn from one sample of a study of cytomegalovirus exposure and HLA in healthy donors. Sequenced by immunoSEQ multiplex PCR; TCRdb stores in-frame clones only, minus some. The sample yields 300,000 to 400,000 clones, 80% to 90% seen once. Sample: PBMCs. The receptors come from a woman younger than 30 in good health and CMV-seronegative. CDR3s include the opening cysteine and the closing phenylalanine or tryptophan. A D gene is named only where the DNA matches it firmly. Part of the rows lack a size; the others show once, few, many or a class for expanded clones.

j_gene: TRBJ1-6; v_gene: TRBV5-1; abundance: .; d_gene: .; CDR3nt: TGCGCCAGCAGCCACCTAGGACACAGGAATGATAATTCACCCCTCCACTTT; CDR3aa: CASSHLGHRNDNSPLHF
j_gene: TRBJ2-5; v_gene: TRBV2; abundance: .; d_gene: TRBD1; CDR3nt: TGTGCCAGCAGTGAAGCGGCAGGGGGCGCGGAGACCCAGTACTTC; CDR3aa: CASSEAAGGAETQYF
j_gene: TRBJ1-1; v_gene: TRBV5-1; abundance: .; d_gene: .; CDR3nt: TGCGCCAGCAGCTTGACAGGGACTATGAACACTGAAGCTTTCTTT; CDR3aa: CASSLTGTMNTEAFF
j_gene: TRBJ2-7; v_gene: TRBV5-8; abundance: .; d_gene: .; CDR3nt: TGTGCCAGCAGCTTGTTGACGGGCGAGCAGTACTTC; CDR3aa: CASSLLTGEQYF
j_gene: TRBJ1-6; v_gene: TRBV6-1; abundance: .; d_gene: .; CDR3nt: TGTGCCAGCAGTGAAGGGGGGGGTCATAATTCACCCCTCCACTTT; CDR3aa: CASSEGGGHNSPLHF
j_gene: TRBJ2-3; v_gene: TRBV29-1; abundance: .; d_gene: TRBD2; CDR3nt: TGCAGCGTCTTAGCGGGGGCGGGAGATACGCAGTATTTT; CDR3aa: CSVLAGAGDTQYF
j_gene: TRBJ2-1; v_gene: TRBV28; abundance: .; d_gene: .; CDR3nt: TGTGCCAGCAGTCTCGAAAGCGGGCCGACCTACGAGCAGTTCTTC; CDR3aa: CASSLESGPTYEQFF
j_gene: TRBJ1-2; v_gene: TRBV5-4; abundance: .; d_gene: TRBD1; CDR3nt: TGTGCCAGCAGCGTCGGCAGGGGGCAGGGTGGCTACACCTTC; CDR3aa: CASSVGRGQGGYTF
j_gene: TRBJ2-1; v_gene: TRBV27; abundance: once; d_gene: TRBD2; CDR3nt: TGTGCCAGCAGGGAAGCCGGGACTAGCGGATACAATGAGCAGTTCTTC; CDR3aa: CASREAGTSGYNEQFF
j_gene: TRBJ2-3; v_gene: TRBV7-2; abundance: .; d_gene: .; CDR3nt: TGTGCCAGCAGCTTTAGAGATACGCAGTATTTT; CDR3aa: CASSFRDTQYF
j_gene: TRBJ2-5; v_gene: TRBV19; abundance: .; d_gene: .; CDR3nt: TGTGCCAGTAGTATTGGTCAGATCCAAGAGACCCAGTACTTC; CDR3aa: CASSIGQIQETQYF
j_gene: TRBJ2-3; v_gene: TRBV15; abundance: .; d_gene: .; CDR3nt: TGTGCCACCAGCGGGAGGAGCACAGATACGCAGTATTTT; CDR3aa: CATSGRSTDTQYF
j_gene: TRBJ2-1; v_gene: TRBV27; abundance: .; d_gene: TRBD2; CDR3nt: TGTGCCAGCAGTTCCCGAACTAGCGGGAGGGCCCTCTCCTACAATGAGCAGTTCTTC; CDR3aa: CASSSRTSGRALSYNEQFF
j_gene: TRBJ2-5; v_gene: TRBV4-1; abundance: .; d_gene: TRBD2; CDR3nt: TGCGCCAGCAGCCAAGATACGGGGGGCCAAGAGACCCAGTACTTC; CDR3aa: CASSQDTGGQETQYF
j_gene: TRBJ2-1; v_gene: TRBV2; abundance: .; d_gene: TRBD2; CDR3nt: TGTGCCAGCATCCGAAATAGCGGGGTCAATGAGCAGTTCTTC; CDR3aa: CASIRNSGVNEQFF